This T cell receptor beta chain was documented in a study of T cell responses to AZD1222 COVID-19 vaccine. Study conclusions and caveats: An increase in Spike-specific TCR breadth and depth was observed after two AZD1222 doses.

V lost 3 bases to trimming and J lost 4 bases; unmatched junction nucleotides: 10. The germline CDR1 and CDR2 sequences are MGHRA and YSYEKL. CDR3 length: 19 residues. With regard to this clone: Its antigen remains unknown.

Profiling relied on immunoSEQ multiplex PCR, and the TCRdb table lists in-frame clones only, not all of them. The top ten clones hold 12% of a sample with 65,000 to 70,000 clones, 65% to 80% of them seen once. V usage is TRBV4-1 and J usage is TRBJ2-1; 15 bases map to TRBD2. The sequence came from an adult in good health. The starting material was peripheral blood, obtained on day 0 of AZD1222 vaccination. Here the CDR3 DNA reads TGCGCCAGCAGCCACCCGGGACTAGCGGGGGGTTTTGGGTACAATGAGCAGTTCTTC. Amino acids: CASSHPGLAGGFGYNEQFF.